This TCR beta chain was captured by sequencing in a study of blood T cells in healthy people across ages. PBMCs numbering at least 6.5 million were isolated per sample. Primed by a sample-barcoded 5' primer and a J-beta primer mix, a second PCR proceeded for about 6 to 11 cycles. TCRdb re-analysed the 5' RACE reads in MiXCR, keeping a single row per CDR3 protein. The sample lists some 1,800,000 distinct CDR3 sequences; 39% were seen once. Germline V lookup: CDR1 DFQATT, CDR2 SNEGSKA (reference sequence). The CDR3 runs to 13 residues. V lost 3 bases to trimming and J lost 0 bases, with 5 bases between them.

Sequenced: blood. This TCR was recovered from a human donor in good health. The chain joins TRBV20-1 to TRBJ1-4; no definite D call. Here the CDR3 DNA reads TGCAGTGCTAGTCCCGCAACTAATGAAAAACTGTTTTTT. Its translation: CSASPATNEKLFF.